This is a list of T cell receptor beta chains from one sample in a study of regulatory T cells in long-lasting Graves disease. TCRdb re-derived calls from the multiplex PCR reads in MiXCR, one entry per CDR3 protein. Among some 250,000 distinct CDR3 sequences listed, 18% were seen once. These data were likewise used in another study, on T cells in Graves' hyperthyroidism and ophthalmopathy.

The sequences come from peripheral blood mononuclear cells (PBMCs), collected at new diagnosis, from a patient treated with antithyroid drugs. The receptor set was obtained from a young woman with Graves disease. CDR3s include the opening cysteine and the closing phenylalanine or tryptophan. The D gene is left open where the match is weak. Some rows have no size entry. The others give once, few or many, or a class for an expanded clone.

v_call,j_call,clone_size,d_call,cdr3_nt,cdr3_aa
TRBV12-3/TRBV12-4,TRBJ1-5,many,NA,TGTGCCAGCGGTACAGGGCAACCGGGCAATCAGCCCCAGCATTTT,CASGTGQPGNQPQHF
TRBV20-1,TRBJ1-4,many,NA,TGCAGTGCTAGAGATCGAGATCAAGAAAAACTGTTTTTT,CSARDRDQEKLFF
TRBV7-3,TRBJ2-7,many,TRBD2,TGTGCCAGCAGCCCCGGGGGTAGCGGGGGCCCCTACGAGCAGTACTTC,CASSPGGSGGPYEQYF
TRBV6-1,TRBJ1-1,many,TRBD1,TGTGCCAGCAGAGACAGGGGAGGACCTGAAGCTTTCTTT,CASRDRGGPEAFF
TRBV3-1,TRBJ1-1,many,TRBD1,TGCGCCAGCAGCCAAGACAGGGTCACTGAAGCTTTCTTT,CASSQDRVTEAFF
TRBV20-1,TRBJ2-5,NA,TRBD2,TGCAGTGCCCCGGGTACTAGCGGGGACGTACGGGAGACCCAGTACTTC,CSAPGTSGDVRETQYF
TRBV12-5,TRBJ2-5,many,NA,TGTGCTAGTGGTCGAGCAGTACAAGAGACCCAGTACTTC,CASGRAVQETQYF
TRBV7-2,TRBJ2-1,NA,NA,TGTGCCAGCACCGTACAGGGTACAGAGCAGTTCTTC,CASTVQGTEQFF
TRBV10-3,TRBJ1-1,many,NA,TGTGCCACCGCCGGGACGAAGAACACTGAAGCTTTCTTT,CATAGTKNTEAFF
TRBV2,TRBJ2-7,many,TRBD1,TGTGCCAGCAATATGGGACAGCTCTACGAGCAGTACTTC,CASNMGQLYEQYF
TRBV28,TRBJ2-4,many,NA,TGTGCCAGCAGTTTAGTGGGGAAGGGAAACATTCAGTACTTC,CASSLVGKGNIQYF
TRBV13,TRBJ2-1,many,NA,TGTGCCAGCAGCTCAGACCAGTACAATGAGCAGTTCTTC,CASSSDQYNEQFF
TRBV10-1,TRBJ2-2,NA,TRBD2,TGCGCCAGCAGCAGACGGACTAGCCCGGGCACCGGGGAGCTGTTTTTT,CASSRRTSPGTGELFF
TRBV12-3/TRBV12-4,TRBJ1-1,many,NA,TGTGCCAGCAGTTTCGGGAGGGCCACTGAAGCTTTCTTT,CASSFGRATEAFF
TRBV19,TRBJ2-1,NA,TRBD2,TGTGCCAGTAGTATGACTAGCGGGGGCTATGAGCAGTTCTTC,CASSMTSGGYEQFF
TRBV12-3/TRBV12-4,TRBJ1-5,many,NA,TGTGCCAGCAGTTTGGAAAAAATGGGGGTTCATCAGCCCCAGCATTTT,CASSLEKMGVHQPQHF
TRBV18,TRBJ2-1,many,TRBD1,TGTGCCAGCTCACCCTGGGACAGAGGCGATGAGCAGTTCTTC,CASSPWDRGDEQFF
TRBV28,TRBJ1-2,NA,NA,TGTGCCAGCAGTCCCGGGAACGACTATGGCTACACCTTC,CASSPGNDYGYTF